The subject of this entry is one T cell receptor (beta chain). The protocol was immunoSEQ multiplex PCR, while the TCRdb copy is restricted to in-frame clones and leaves out a portion. The table shows more than 10,000 clones, with more than 70% occurring only once. V lost 11 bases and J lost 0, with 19 bases in between. CDR1 and CDR2 (germline): MDHEN, SYDVKM. The CDR3 totals 15 residues. The source of the sample is a study of T cell changes during pregnancy in multiple sclerosis. This material consisted of CD8+ T cells from peripheral blood mononuclear cells, taken in the second trimester of pregnancy. The clonotype comes from a female donor in good health, enrolled as a control in a pregnancy study. The chain recombines TRBV28 with TRBJ1-1; maybe TRBD1 (5 bases). The CDR3 here is CAALPTGQLNTEAFF. The DNA for the CDR3 is TGTGCCGCCCTACCCACAGGACAACTGAACACTGAAGCTTTCTTT.